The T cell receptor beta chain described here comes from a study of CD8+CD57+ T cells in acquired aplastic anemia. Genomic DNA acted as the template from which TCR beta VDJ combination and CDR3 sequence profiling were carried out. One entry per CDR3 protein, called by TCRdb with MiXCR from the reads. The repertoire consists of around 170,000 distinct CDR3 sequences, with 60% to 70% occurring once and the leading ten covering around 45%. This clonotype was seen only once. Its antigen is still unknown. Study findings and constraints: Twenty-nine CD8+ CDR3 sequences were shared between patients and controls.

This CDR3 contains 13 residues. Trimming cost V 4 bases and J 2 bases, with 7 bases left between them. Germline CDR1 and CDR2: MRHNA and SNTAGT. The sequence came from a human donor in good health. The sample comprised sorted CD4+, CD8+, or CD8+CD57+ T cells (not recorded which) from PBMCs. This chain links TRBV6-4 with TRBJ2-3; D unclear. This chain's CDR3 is CASSVEFTDTQYF. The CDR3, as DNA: TGTGCCAGCAGTGTCGAGTTCACAGATACGCAGTATTTT.